Here is one T cell receptor beta chain with its context. This table comes from immunoSEQ multiplex PCR, and its TCRdb copy is limited to in-frame clones, with some not included. The sample consists of about 46,000 clones, about 85% of them appearing once. Participant ages covered about 18 to 95 years across about 22 US areas. All recovered Cohort 3 donors got two negative PCRs, got clearance, or saw symptom resolution. The CDR3 is made up of 16 amino acids. V dropped 5 bases and J dropped 7; count of bases not matched to a gene: 13. Germline assignment: CDR1 MDHEN and CDR2 SYDVKM. This specimen comes from a study of blood T cell repertoires in COVID-19. Study context: The United States, Italy and Spain supplied acute and convalescent COVID-19 samples. From T cells, B-cell-depleted T cells, or PBMCs came the material, which was cDNA or gDNA.

Sequencing was done on a sample of PBMCs or T cells enriched from blood (not recorded which). V and J are TRBV28 and TRBJ2-1, with TRBD2 matching 8 bases. The receptor was isolated from a woman aged 45-65 years who had recovered from COVID-19. CDR3 protein: CASSLPRGGGANEQFF. The CDR3, as DNA: TGTGCCAGCAGTCTACCCCGGGGGGGAGGGGCGAATGAGCAGTTCTTC.